One sample yielded the 27 T cell receptor beta chains listed below, sequenced in a study of cytomegalovirus exposure and HLA in healthy donors. This table comes from immunoSEQ multiplex PCR, and its TCRdb copy is limited to in-frame clones, with some not included. The sample holds 120,000 to 150,000 clones; 84% are singletons and the top ten take 1.4%. Material for sequencing was PBMCs. The receptor set was obtained from a woman aged 30 to 39 in good health and CMV-seronegative.

This chain links TRBV5-1 with TRBJ1-1, with a tentative D call TRBD1 (5 bases). Trimming removed 4 bases from V and 0 bases from J, with 13 bases in between. CDR1 is SGHRS, CDR2 YFSETQ, per germline. This CDR3 region has 15 residues. The CDR3 protein is CASSDGRGMNTEAFF. CDR3 sequence (DNA): TGCGCCAGCAGCGACGGACGGGGGATGAACACTGAAGCTTTCTTT.

The chain links TRBV27 to TRBJ2-7, with 10 bases that match TRBD2. J was trimmed by 1 base and V by 5 bases; bases with no gene match: 5. Germline CDR1 and CDR2: MNHEY and SMNVEV (reference sequence). The CDR3 length is 15 residues. CDR3 sequence reads: CASSKAGGFSYEQYF. The DNA of the CDR3 is TGTGCCAGCAGTAAAGCGGGGGGGTTTTCCTACGAGCAGTACTTC.

This clone was detected once. The V call is TRBV19, the J call TRBJ1-6, with a possible D match to TRBD1 (6 bases). Trimming took off 3 bases at V and 3 bases at J, with 9 bases between the two ends. CDR3 length equals 15 residues. CDR1 is LNHDA and CDR2 is SQIVND in the germline V gene (reference sequence). CDR3 in amino acids: CASSMGANYNSPLHF. DNA of the CDR3: TGTGCCAGTAGTATGGGGGCTAACTATAATTCACCCCTCCACTTT.

The rearrangement uses TRBV5-1 and TRBJ2-7, with D maybe TRBD1 (5 bases). CDR1 and CDR2 (germline): SGHRS, YFSETQ. V shed 2 bases and J shed 1 base, with 7 bases lying between them. The CDR3 totals 13 residues. Here the CDR3 DNA reads TGCGCCAGCAGCTTTCCAGGGTCCTACGAGCAGTACTTC. It encodes CASSFPGSYEQYF.

V is TRBV6-6 and J is TRBJ1-1, with D possibly TRBD1 on 5 matching bases. This CDR3 spans 16 amino acids. CDR1 is MNHNY and CDR2 is SVGAGI in the germline V gene (reference sequence). The V and J ends lost 0 bases and 4 bases respectively, with 15 bases between them. CDR3 protein: CASSYSLGGWATEAFF. As DNA, the CDR3 is TGTGCCAGCAGTTACTCGTTGGGGGGTTGGGCCACTGAAGCTTTCTTT.

This clone was seen a handful of times. V gene TRBV10-3 combines with J gene TRBJ1-1; TRBD1 agrees at 11 bases. This CDR3 has 17 residues. Germline assignment: CDR1 ENHRY and CDR2 SYGVKD. The junction had 9 bases not matched to a gene; V was cut back by 2 bases and J by 4 bases. The CDR3 nucleotides are TGTGCCATCAGTGAGCCCTGGGGGGACAGGGGGAGCACTGAAGCTTTCTTT. It yields the protein CAISEPWGDRGSTEAFF.

This clone has only one observation. The J gene is TRBJ1-5, the V gene TRBV21-1. TRBV21-1 is tagged as a pseudogene. The CDR3 runs to 15 residues. CDR3 sequence reads: CASSKGGPHDQPQHF. CDR3 DNA: TGTGCCAGCAGCAAAGGAGGCCCGCACGATCAGCCCCAGCATTTT.

The chain has TRBV18 and TRBJ2-3; 10 bases match TRBD2. The length of the CDR3 is 16 residues. V gave up 5 bases and J gave up 0 bases; unmatched junction bases: 5. Germline V gene sequence: CDR1 KGHSH, CDR2 LQKENI. CDR3 DNA sequence: TGTGCCAGCTCATCTACGACTAGCGGGAGCACAGATACGCAGTATTTT. As protein: CASSSTTSGSTDTQYF.

The chain recombines TRBV27 with TRBJ1-5; D may be TRBD1 (5 bases). The germline V gene has CDR1 MNHEY and CDR2 SMNVEV (reference sequence). V was pared by 5 bases and J by 6 bases, with 14 bases between. The length of the CDR3 is 14 residues. CDR3 region: CASSGDSPSQPQHF. The CDR3 DNA reads as TGTGCCAGCAGTGGGGACTCCCCGAGTCAGCCCCAGCATTTT.

The genes are TRBV11-1 and TRBJ2-1; TRBD1 matches 11 bases. This CDR3 region has 16 residues. V trimming: 5 bases; J trimming: 2 bases; junction bases outside the gene matches: 5. CDR1 is SGHAT, CDR2 FQDESV, per germline (reference sequence). In DNA, the CDR3 is TGTGCCAGCAGCGGGCCGGGACAGGGGGCCTACAATGAGCAGTTCTTC. This gives the protein CASSGPGQGAYNEQFF. Looking up the rest from reference TRBV11-1 and TRBJ2-1 gives the full variable domain: EAEVAQSPRYKITEKSQAVAFWCDPISGHATLYWYRQILGQGPELLVQFQDESVVDDSQLPKDRFSAERLKGVDSTLKIQPAELGDSAMYLCASSGPGQGAYNEQFFGPGTRLTVL.

V and J are TRBV27 and TRBJ1-1; TRBD1 aligns across 11 bases. Looked up from germline, CDR1 is MNHEY and CDR2 is SMNVEV (reference sequence). The ends lost 3 bases at V and 6 bases at J; junction bases unmatched: 6. The CDR3 loop spans 15 amino acids. CDR3 nucleotide sequence: TGTGCCAGCAGTTTGAGGACAGGGGGCCGGGCTGAAGCTTTCTTT. It specifies CASSLRTGGRAEAFF.

This clone was observed a single time. The rearrangement links TRBV7-9 to TRBJ1-1; 9 bases line up with TRBD1. Germline CDR1 is SEHNR and CDR2 is FQNEAQ (reference sequence). The V segment lost 5 bases and the J segment 1 base; nucleotides outside the gene matches: 11. The CDR3 is made up of 17 amino acids. The CDR3 reads CASSPRTKQGANTEAFF. In DNA form, the CDR3 reads TGTGCCAGCAGCCCGAGAACCAAACAGGGGGCGAACACTGAAGCTTTCTTT.

This chain joins TRBV27 and TRBJ2-3, with D perhaps TRBD2 (6 bases). The germline V gene encodes CDR1 MNHEY and CDR2 SMNVEV (reference sequence). V shed 3 bases and J shed 2 bases, with 9 bases lying between them. The CDR3 length is 14 residues. CDR3: CASSFAGNTDTQYF. The CDR3 DNA is TGTGCCAGCAGTTTTGCGGGGAACACAGATACGCAGTATTTT.

The rearrangement uses TRBV4-1 and TRBJ1-5; 9 bases match TRBD1. Germline V gene sequence: CDR1 MGHRA, CDR2 YSYEKL. The CDR3 spans 15 residues. The J segment lost 4 bases and the V segment lost 3 bases, leaving 4 bases of the junction unmatched. The CDR3 loop is CASSQGQGQNQPQHF. The CDR3 coding sequence is TGCGCCAGCAGCCAGGGACAGGGTCAAAATCAGCCCCAGCATTTT.

The V gene is TRBV27, the J gene TRBJ1-5; TRBD1 agrees at 8 bases. The CDR3 is 15 amino acids. The V and J ends lost 6 bases and 3 bases, in that order; junction bases with no gene match: 7. Germline V gene sequence: CDR1 MNHEY, CDR2 SMNVEV (reference sequence). CDR3 in amino acids: CASSPGQGSNQPQHF. The CDR3 DNA is TGTGCCAGCAGCCCCGGACAGGGATCCAATCAGCCCCAGCATTTT.

J is TRBJ1-2 and V is TRBV6-5; D is perhaps TRBD1 (5 bases). This CDR3 comprises 12 residues. The germline CDR1 and CDR2 sequences are MNHEY and SVGAGI. V was shortened by 6 bases and J by 8 bases, with 13 bases between the two germline ends. DNA for the CDR3: TGTGCCAGCAGCAACGACAGAGGCGGCTACACCTTC. It codes for CASSNDRGGYTF.

This clone showed up just once. The J gene is TRBJ2-1, the V gene TRBV9; 8 bases fit TRBD1. Germline V gives CDR1 SGDLS, CDR2 YYNGEE. The CDR3 is 15 residues long. V dropped 4 bases and J dropped 0; count of bases not matched to a gene: 3. CDR3 coding DNA: TGTGCCAGCAGCCCCGGGACAGGCTCCTACAATGAGCAGTTCTTC. Amino acids: CASSPGTGSYNEQFF.

The chain recombines TRBV5-1 with TRBJ2-5; possible D gene TRBD2, 6 bases. The CDR3 is 15 residues long. V dropped 1 base and J dropped 5 bases, with 15 bases sitting between them. Germline V CDR1 and CDR2: SGHRS, YFSETQ. The CDR3 DNA follows: TGCGCCAGCAGCTTGTTTCTATCTGGAGGGGAGACCCAGTACTTC. This sequence encodes CASSLFLSGGETQYF.

A note on this clone: The same CDR3 also results from other DNA sequences found in this sample. The rearrangement joins TRBV5-1 to TRBJ2-1; D gene ambiguous. This CDR3 is built from 15 residues. Germline values: CDR1 SGHRS, CDR2 YFSETQ. With 0 bases removed from V and 0 bases from J, the gap between germline ends came to 7 bases. The CDR3 protein is CASSLAPSSYNEQFF. The CDR3 DNA sequence: TGCGCCAGCAGCTTGGCCCCCAGCTCCTACAATGAGCAGTTCTTC. Based on the CDR3 plus reference TRBV5-1 and TRBJ2-1, the full variable domain is KAGVTQTPRYLIKTRGQQVTLSCSPISGHRSVSWYQQTPGQGLQFLFEYFSETQRNKGNFPGRFSGRQFSNSRSEMNVSTLELGDSALYLCASSLAPSSYNEQFFGPGTRLTVL.

The chain couples TRBV9 to TRBJ2-1; D is unclear. The CDR3 is made up of 15 amino acids. Germline V gene sequence: CDR1 SGDLS, CDR2 YYNGEE. Deletions cut 0 bases from V and 0 bases from J, with 7 bases between. The CDR3 coding sequence is TGTGCCAGCAGCGTAGGGTCTAGCTCCTACAATGAGCAGTTCTTC. Translating gives CASSVGSSSYNEQFF.

V is TRBV2 and J is TRBJ2-1; 8 bases line up with TRBD1. Germline V gives CDR1 SNHLY, CDR2 FYNNEI. J was trimmed by 7 bases and V by 7 bases; bases with no gene match: 9. The CDR3 covers 14 residues. The CDR3 region is CASKVTGDVNEQFF. The CDR3 DNA follows: TGTGCCAGCAAGGTGACAGGGGACGTGAATGAGCAGTTCTTC.

The V gene is TRBV4-1, the J gene TRBJ2-1; D possibly corresponds to TRBD1 (5 bases). The V and J ends lost 1 base and 9 bases respectively, with 7 bases between them. The CDR3 consists of 12 residues. Germline CDR1 and CDR2: MGHRA and YSYEKL. Written as DNA, the CDR3 is TGCGCCAGCAGCCAAGCAGGGATTGAGCAGTTCTTC. It specifies CASSQAGIEQFF.

J is TRBJ1-6 and V is TRBV2; 7 bases map to TRBD1. This CDR3 region has 14 residues. V dropped 1 base and J dropped 7; count of bases not matched to a gene: 1. From germline, CDR1 is SNHLY and CDR2 FYNNEI. As DNA, the CDR3 is TGTGCCAGCAGTGAAGAGACAGGGAATTCACCCCTCCACTTT. Its protein is CASSEETGNSPLHF.

This chain's CDR3 is CAWRLAGADTQYF. The CDR3 DNA reads as TGTGCCTGGAGGCTAGCGGGGGCAGATACGCAGTATTTT. The J gene is TRBJ2-3, the V gene TRBV30; 10 nucleotides agree with TRBD2. CDR3 length: 13 amino acids. The germline CDR1 and CDR2 sequences are GTSNPN and SVGIG (reference sequence). With 3 bases clipped from V and 4 bases from J, the junction kept 1 base outside the gene matches.

In its sample, this clone was seen many times. V usage is TRBV18 and J usage is TRBJ2-5; perhaps TRBD2 as D (6 bases). The V gene's germline CDR1 is KGHSH and CDR2 LQKENI. Trimming left V 4 bases short and J 5 bases short, with 11 bases between. This CDR3 has 13 residues. This CDR3 reads CASSRAGRETQYF. Written as DNA, the CDR3 is TGTGCCAGCTCACGGGCGGGGCGGGAGACCCAGTACTTC.

This clone came up once. This chain connects TRBV28 to TRBJ1-3, with unresolved D. V dropped 7 bases and J dropped 4 bases, with 11 bases sitting between them. CDR1 and CDR2 from the germline V gene are MDHEN and SYDVKM. The CDR3 is made up of 13 amino acids. CDR3 region: CASTIERGNTIYF. The DNA for the CDR3 is TGTGCCAGCACCATTGAGCGGGGAAACACCATATATTTT.

This chain connects TRBV2 to TRBJ2-7; maybe TRBD1 (5 bases). Trimming removed 5 bases from V and 3 bases from J, with 17 bases in between. This CDR3 contains 15 residues. Germline CDR1 SNHLY, CDR2 FYNNEI. This chain's CDR3 is CASSRAQGFYYEQYF. DNA of the CDR3: TGTGCCAGCAGTAGGGCCCAGGGTTTCTACTACGAGCAGTACTTC.